This entry lists 4 T cell receptor beta chains sequenced from one sample in a study of molecular identifiers for immune sequencing clone quantification. MiXCR was run by TCRdb on the PCR reads, yielding one entry per CDR3 protein. In the table there are about 510,000 distinct CDR3 sequences, 20% to 25% of which are singletons. Sequenced input: naive CD8+ T cells from blood, with Jurkat cell RNA spiked in. Subset noted: FACS-sorted CD8+CD4-CCR7+CD45RA+ naive T cells. The receptors come from a human donor in good health. Some libraries in this study had Jurkat cell RNA spiked in.

Remarks on this clonotype: At one end the junction does not follow the germline gene, possibly because of a read error. This chain uses TRBV5-5 with TRBJ1-1; the D is unclear. This CDR3 comprises 14 residues. Looked up from germline, CDR1 is SGHKS and CDR2 is YYEKEE (reference sequence). CDR3 sequence reads: CASSLVNLNTGAFF. Written as DNA, the CDR3 is TGTGCCAGCAGCTTGGTCAATCTGAACACTGGAGCTTTCTTT.

Remarks on this clonotype: Germline is not matched at one junction end, which may reflect a read error. The chain links TRBV3-1 to TRBJ2-7; the D is unclear. CDR1 is LGHDT, CDR2 YNNKEL, per germline (reference sequence). CDR3 size: 14 residues. CDR3 DNA sequence: TGTGCCAGCAACCAAGGGTACGGTTCCTACGAGCAGTACTTC. It yields the protein CASNQGYGSYEQYF.

A word on this clonotype: A much larger clone lies a single base off, so this may be a read error. This chain joins TRBV2 and TRBJ2-7; D remains unclear. The CDR3 extends over 18 amino acids. From germline, CDR1 is SNHLY and CDR2 FYNNEI. The CDR3 spells CASSVARFATVGTYEQHF. CDR3 nucleotides: TGTGCCAGCAGTGTTGCTAGGTTCGCTACAGTTGGAACCTACGAGCAGCACTTC.

In its sample, this clonotype was seen a few times. This sequence joins TRBV11-2 and TRBJ1-6, with D unresolved. The CDR3 is 12 residues long. V gave up 2 bases and J gave up 14 bases, with 10 bases separating them. CDR1 and CDR2 (germline): SGHAT, FQNNGV. The CDR3 nucleotides read TGTGCCAGCAGCTTATGGGATAGATCCCTCCACTTT. Translated: CASSLWDRSLHF.